This is a list of T cell receptor beta chains from one sample in a study of OX40 agonist ivuxolimab in advanced cancers. Only in-frame clones appear in the TCRdb table, and some are missing; sequencing was by immunoSEQ multiplex PCR. The table lists tens of thousands of clones, 80% to 90% of them singletons. Source: CD4+ or CD8+ T cells sorted from blood, taken in a trial of the OX40 agonist ivuxolimab. These TCRs come from an adult with an advanced solid tumor such as melanoma, head and neck, liver or kidney cancer. Each CDR3 is given with its conserved first and last residue. The D gene is left open where the match is weak. Size is stated for part of the rows, as once, few or many counts, or as a class when the clone is expanded.

>-|-|TRBJ1-2|TRBV27
TGTGCCAGCAGTCCATCAATCGGGGTGGCGGGATATGGCTACACCTTC
CASSPSIGVAGYGYTF
>-|-|TRBJ2-7|TRBV7-9
TGTGCCAGCAGCGAAAGGACAACCTACGAGCAGTACTTC
CASSERTTYEQYF
>-|-|TRBJ2-6|TRBV5-8
TGTGCCAGCAGCTCCGGTATTTTAATCTCGCCTGGGGCCAACGTCCTGACTTTC
CASSSGILISPGANVLTF
>-|-|TRBJ2-7|TRBV10-3
TGTGCCATCAGTGATCCTCCAGGGGATAGCTCCTACGAGCAGTACTTC
CAISDPPGDSSYEQYF
>-|-|TRBJ1-4|TRBV28
TGTGCCAGCAGTCGACTCGTTACTAATGAAAAACTGTTTTTT
CASSRLVTNEKLFF
>TRBD2|-|TRBJ2-3|TRBV19
TGTGCCATCGCTAGCGGGGGGGCGGGAGATACGCAGTATTTT
CAIASGGAGDTQYF
>-|-|TRBJ1-2|TRBV15
TGTGCCACCAGCGCTCCGGGACACATTAATGGCTACACCTTC
CATSAPGHINGYTF
>TRBD1|once|TRBJ2-7|TRBV19
TGTGCCAGTAGTATTGGCCCCGGGACAGGGAGTCGGGACGAGCAGTACTTC
CASSIGPGTGSRDEQYF
>TRBD1|-|TRBJ1-2|TRBV4-1
TGCGCCAGCAGCCTAGAACAGGGGATTATTTTCTACACCTTC
CASSLEQGIIFYTF
>-|-|TRBJ2-1|TRBV5-4
TGTGCCAGCAGCCCTGGTCGGGCCCACAATGAGCAGTTCTTC
CASSPGRAHNEQFF
>-|-|TRBJ2-5|TRBV6-1
TGTGCCAGCTATGACGGGCAAGAGACCCAGTACTTC
CASYDGQETQYF